Given below is one T cell receptor (beta chain) in context. Its antigen is as yet unknown. This record comes from a study of T cell responses to AZD1222 COVID-19 vaccine. Study information: Pooled in the analysis were second doses at about 4 or about 12 weeks. Study-wide results and caveats: Seropositivity was recorded at baseline in only a handful of AZD1222 recipients.

This table comes from immunoSEQ multiplex PCR, and its TCRdb copy is limited to in-frame clones, with some not included. Of about 160,000 clones detected, about nine tenths appear once; the ten largest clones hold about 1.9%. V gave up 5 bases and J gave up 7 bases, with 11 bases separating them. The length of the CDR3 is 12 residues. The germline V gene encodes CDR1 SEHNR and CDR2 FQNEAQ (reference sequence). The chain couples TRBV7-9 to TRBJ1-2; D gene unclear. Here the sequenced sample was peripheral blood, taken on day 0 of AZD1222 vaccination. The source of this sequence is an adult in good health. CDR3 bases: TGTGCCAGCAGCCCGAGCGTAGGTGGCTACACCTTC. Its protein is CASSPSVGGYTF.